The clone carrying this T cell receptor beta chain was observed once. This entry belongs to a study of control samples from healthy donors and cancer patients. Profiling relied on immunoSEQ multiplex PCR, and the TCRdb table lists in-frame clones only, not all of them. There are tens of thousands of clones in the sample; about nine tenths occur only once, and over 9% lies in the top ten. The CDR3 totals 16 residues. V was pared by 6 bases and J by 6 bases, with 18 bases between. CDR1 and CDR2 from the germline V gene are ENHRY and SYGVKD. The gene calls are TRBV10-3 and TRBJ1-6, with D perhaps matching TRBD1 (5 bases). The clonotype comes from a woman in her fifties or sixties with colorectal cancer. Sequencing was carried out using PBMCs. In nucleotides, the CDR3 is TGTGCCATCAGCCTCGGGGGGGGAGACGGTAATTCACCCCTCCACTTT. This translates into CAISLGGGDGNSPLHF.